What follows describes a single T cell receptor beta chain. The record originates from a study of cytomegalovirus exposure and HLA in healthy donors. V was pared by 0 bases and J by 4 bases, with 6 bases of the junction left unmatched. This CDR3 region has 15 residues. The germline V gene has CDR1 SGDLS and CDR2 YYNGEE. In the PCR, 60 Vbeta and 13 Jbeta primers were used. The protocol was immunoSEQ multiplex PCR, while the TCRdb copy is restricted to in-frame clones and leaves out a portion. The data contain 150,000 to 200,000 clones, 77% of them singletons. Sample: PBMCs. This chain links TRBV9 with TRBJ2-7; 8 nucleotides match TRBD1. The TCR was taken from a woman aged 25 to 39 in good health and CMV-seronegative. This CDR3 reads CASSVEAGGEYEQYF. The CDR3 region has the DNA TGTGCCAGCAGCGTAGAGGCAGGGGGCGAATACGAGCAGTACTTC.